Shown below are 30 T cell receptor beta chains from a single sample sequenced in a study of CD8 T cells in Susac syndrome. RNA was extracted with the RNeasy kit, and a quantity of 0.5 to 1 ug was reverse transcribed using random hexamers. One entry per CDR3 protein results from TCRdb running MiXCR on the immunoSEQ multiplex PCR reads. This sample has about 250,000 distinct CDR3 sequences, with just under 95% found just once. The sequenced material came from CD4+ T cells from PBMCs. These receptors were obtained from a human donor with multiple sclerosis.

The rearrangement joins TRBV19 to TRBJ2-2; tentatively, D is TRBD2 (6 bases). Germline V gene sequence: CDR1 LNHDA, CDR2 SQIVND (reference sequence). Deletions cut 6 bases from V and 1 base from J, with 12 bases between. The CDR3 runs 15 residues. The CDR3 sequence is CASRKVGRNTGELFF. Here the CDR3 DNA reads TGTGCCAGTAGAAAGGTCGGGAGGAACACCGGGGAGCTGTTTTTT.

The J gene is TRBJ2-7, the V gene TRBV5-6, with 10 bases identical to TRBD1. The CDR3 is 16 amino acids. The germline gives CDR1 SGHDT, CDR2 YYEEEE. The J segment lost 2 bases and the V segment lost 3 bases, leaving 8 bases of the junction unmatched. The CDR3: CASSSGAGQGTYEQYF. The CDR3 DNA sequence: TGTGCCAGCAGCTCCGGTGCGGGACAGGGGACCTACGAGCAGTACTTC.

The chain is built from TRBV30 and TRBJ2-3; no clear D gene. The V end was cut by 1 base, the J end by 0 bases, with 5 bases between. The CDR3 runs to 13 residues. CDR1 and CDR2 from the germline V gene are GTSNPN and SVGIG (reference sequence). The CDR3 sequence is CAWSGVSTDTQYF. In DNA form, the CDR3 reads TGTGCCTGGAGTGGTGTCAGCACAGATACGCAGTATTTT.

This chain's CDR3 is CASSQDWAGTIYF. CDR3 coding DNA: TGTGCCAGCAGCCAAGATTGGGCAGGGACCATATATTTT. The V and J genes are TRBV14 and TRBJ1-3; tentative D call: TRBD1 (5 bases). Trimming stripped 0 bases from V and 10 bases from J, with 10 bases between. Germline V gene data show CDR1 as SGHDN and CDR2 as FVKESK. This CDR3 is 13 amino acids long.

V usage is TRBV3-1 and J usage is TRBJ2-7; D is possibly TRBD2 (6 bases). There are 12 residues in the CDR3. Trimming removed 9 bases from V and 5 bases from J, with 14 bases in between. Per the germline V gene, CDR1 is LGHDT and CDR2 is YNNKEL (reference sequence). CDR3 sequence: CASSLGGNEQYF. The CDR3, as DNA: TGTGCCAGTTCCCTGGGCGGGAACGAGCAGTACTTC.

CDR3 DNA sequence: TGCAGCGTTTCCTCGGGAGGGTTAGTTAATGAGCAGTTCTTC. Translated: CSVSSGGLVNEQFF. This rearrangement joins TRBV29-1 to TRBJ2-1, with 8 bases fitting TRBD2. The CDR3 contains 14 residues. Germline CDR1 and CDR2: SQVTM and ANQGSEA. Trimming at V came to 5 bases and at J to 7 bases, leaving 10 bases not matched to a gene.

This clonotype was recorded once. The V and J genes are TRBV2 and TRBJ2-7; D call uncertain. The CDR3 covers 12 residues. Germline-derived CDR1 and CDR2 are SNHLY and FYNNEI. V was clipped by 6 bases and J by 12 bases, with 18 bases between them. Written as DNA, the CDR3 is TGTGCCAGCAGGATGGGTCCGGAAATCATGTACGTC. Translated: CASRMGPEIMYV.

This clonotype turned up a few times. J is TRBJ2-5 and V is TRBV7-3, with D uncertain. From germline, CDR1 is SGHTA and CDR2 FQGTGA. With 6 bases removed from V and 2 bases from J, the gap between germline ends came to 10 bases. This CDR3 comprises 13 residues. The CDR3 DNA sequence: TGTGCCAGCAGTCAACTACCTCAAGAGACCCAGTACTTC. Translation: CASSQLPQETQYF.

The chain combines TRBV20-1 with TRBJ2-2; D is unclear. Germline loops: CDR1 DFQATT, CDR2 SNEGSKA (reference sequence). The V gene lost 3 bases and the J gene lost 4 bases, with 9 bases spanning the gap. This CDR3 has 13 amino acids. The CDR3 DNA reads TGCAGTGCTAGTGACGTCGGCACCGGGGAGCTGTTTTTT. This encodes CSASDVGTGELFF.

The count of this clonotype is one. This chain uses TRBV7-9 with TRBJ2-1; TRBD1 agrees at 7 bases. After removal of 8 bases from V and 5 bases from J, the junction contained 6 bases not matched to a gene. In germline, CDR1 is SEHNR, CDR2 FQNEAQ (reference sequence). This CDR3 contains 13 residues. This CDR3 is CASHSDRDNEQFF. The CDR3 DNA is TGTGCCAGCCACTCCGACAGGGACAATGAGCAGTTCTTC.

This chain uses TRBV27 with TRBJ2-4; weak D call: TRBD1 (5 bases). Germline CDR1 is MNHEY and CDR2 is SMNVEV (reference sequence). This CDR3 comprises 16 residues. Trimming removed 0 bases at V and 0 bases at J, with 9 bases between. CDR3 in DNA: TGTGCCAGCAGTTTATCCCACAGGCTAGCCAAAAACATTCAGTACTTC. This translates into CASSLSHRLAKNIQYF.

The chain links TRBV3-1 to TRBJ2-5, with D perhaps matching TRBD2 (6 bases). CDR3 size: 17 residues. Germline values: CDR1 LGHDT, CDR2 YNNKEL (reference sequence). V lost 3 bases and J lost 3, with 20 bases in between. CDR3 sequence: CASSQPRTLGGKETQYF. In DNA, the CDR3 is TGTGCCAGCAGCCAGCCTCGGACCCTGGGGGGTAAAGAGACCCAGTACTTC.

The V call is TRBV4-2, the J call TRBJ1-5; no definite D call. Germline CDR1 reads LGHNA; CDR2 reads YNFKEQ. The CDR3 has 14 amino acids. Deletions cut 0 bases from V and 3 bases from J, with 6 bases between. The CDR3: CASSQEPDNQPQHF. The CDR3 coding sequence is TGTGCCAGCAGCCAAGAACCAGACAATCAGCCCCAGCATTTT.

The CDR3 loop is CASSPGQGAGKDSPLHF. CDR3 nucleotide sequence: TGCGCCAGCAGCCCCGGACAGGGGGCTGGGAAGGATTCACCCCTCCACTTT. The chain joins TRBV5-1 to TRBJ1-6; 11 nucleotides align to TRBD1. CDR1 and CDR2 from the germline V gene are SGHRS and YFSETQ. The length of the CDR3 is 17 residues. V lost 4 bases and J lost 8; bases outside the gene matches: 11. The full variable domain, completed using reference TRBV5-1 and TRBJ1-6, is KAGVTQTPRYLIKTRGQQVTLSCSPISGHRSVSWYQQTPGQGLQFLFEYFSETQRNKGNFPGRFSGRQFSNSRSEMNVSTLELGDSALYLCASSPGQGAGKDSPLHFGNGTRLTVT.

This chain uses TRBV7-6 with TRBJ1-6, with 7 positions matching TRBD1. CDR1 SGHVS and CDR2 FNYEAQ come from the germline V gene. The CDR3 is 14 residues long. Germline trimming cut 5 bases from V and 5 bases from J; bases unmatched to any gene: 3. CDR3 DNA sequence: TGTGCCAGCAGCCCCGGGACAGATAATTCACCCCTCCACTTT. As protein: CASSPGTDNSPLHF.

The chain recombines TRBV5-1 with TRBJ2-3; D remains ambiguous. CDR1 and CDR2 (germline): SGHRS, YFSETQ. The CDR3 spans 14 residues. V was clipped by 3 bases and J by 0 bases, with 8 bases between them. The CDR3 DNA follows: TGCGCCAGCAGCTGGTCGGGTAGCACAGATACGCAGTATTTT. Its protein product is CASSWSGSTDTQYF.

This clonotype showed up just once. Mismatch with germline at one junction end may stem from a read error. The chain links TRBV12-3 or TRBV12-4 to TRBJ1-5; 7 positions match TRBD1. The CDR3 contains 15 residues. The CDR3 loop is CASSTFTGVNQSQHF. CDR3 bases: TGTGCCAGCAGCACTTTCACAGGGGTCAATCAGTCCCAGCATTTT.

CDR3 loop: CASTLAGRRGIYNEQFF. CDR3 DNA sequence: TGCGCCAGCACCCTGGCCGGAAGGCGGGGGATCTACAATGAGCAGTTCTTC. The chain is built from TRBV5-1 and TRBJ2-1, with 7 bases fitting TRBD2. After removal of 6 bases from V and 3 bases from J, the junction contained 15 bases not matched to a gene. In germline, CDR1 is SGHRS, CDR2 YFSETQ. CDR3 length: 17 residues.

The chain recombines TRBV9 with TRBJ2-7; tentatively, D is TRBD2 (6 bases). V dropped 0 bases and J dropped 6 bases, with 10 bases sitting between them. CDR1 is SGDLS, CDR2 YYNGEE, per germline. CDR3 length: 13 amino acids. CDR3 region: CASSVVLRGEQYF. The CDR3 DNA reads TGTGCCAGCAGCGTAGTATTGCGGGGCGAGCAGTACTTC.

The V gene is TRBV5-6, the J gene TRBJ1-2; D possibly corresponds to TRBD1 (5 bases). Trimming took 4 bases from V and 11 from J, leaving 24 bases between them. CDR1 SGHDT and CDR2 YYEEEE come from the germline V gene. The CDR3 extends over 15 amino acids. CDR3 DNA: TGTGCCAGCAGCCGTTTTTCGACAGCAACTATGGGGTACACCTTC. As protein: CASSRFSTATMGYTF. Using reference TRBV5-6 and TRBJ1-2 for the parts outside the CDR3, the full variable domain is DAGVTQSPTHLIKTRGQQVTLRCSPKSGHDTVSWYQQALGQGPQFIFQYYEEEERQRGNFPDRFSGHQFPNYSSELNVNALLLGDSALYLCASSRFSTATMGYTFGSGTRLTVV.

This clonotype was seen only a few times. The J gene is TRBJ1-1, the V gene TRBV19; D call uncertain. CDR1 and CDR2 (germline): LNHDA, SQIVND (reference sequence). This CDR3 spans 13 amino acids. V was clipped by 5 bases and J by 0 bases, with 7 bases between them. The CDR3 bases are TGTGCCAGTAGTCGAGGGTTGAACACTGAAGCTTTCTTT. Translated, it gives CASSRGLNTEAFF.

The J gene is TRBJ1-2, the V gene TRBV14; D is undetermined. The ends were cut back, 2 bases at V and 4 bases at J, with 11 bases in the middle. Germline lookup yields CDR1 SGHDN and CDR2 FVKESK. The CDR3 consists of 14 residues. Written as DNA, the CDR3 is TGTGCCAGCAGCCAATTTCCGGTATCCTATGGCTACACCTTC. Its protein product is CASSQFPVSYGYTF.

V is TRBV30 and J is TRBJ2-4; D call uncertain. The CDR3 totals 16 residues. Trimming shortened V by 0 bases and J by 0 bases, and 12 bases separated the two germline ends. Germline V CDR1 and CDR2: GTSNPN, SVGIG (reference sequence). For the CDR3, the DNA is TGTGCCTGGAGTGTTTCAGAACTCCTAGCCAAAAACATTCAGTACTTC. Translating it yields CAWSVSELLAKNIQYF.

CDR3 bases: TGCAGCGTTCACGATGGGTGGAACTATGGCTACACCTTC. It translates to CSVHDGWNYGYTF. The J gene is TRBJ1-2, the V gene TRBV29-1; no clear D gene. Trimming took off 5 bases at V and 2 bases at J, with 12 bases between the two ends. CDR1 and CDR2 (germline): SQVTM, ANQGSEA. This CDR3 contains 13 residues.

This chain joins TRBV30 and TRBJ1-5; TRBD1 is a possible D gene (6 bases). The CDR3 is 15 amino acids. V lost 3 bases, J lost 3 bases, and 15 bases lay in between. Looked up from germline, CDR1 is GTSNPN and CDR2 is SVGIG (reference sequence). The chain's CDR3 is CAWSKGTGNNQPQHF. The CDR3 region has the DNA TGTGCCTGGAGCAAGGGCACAGGGAACAATCAGCCCCAGCATTTT.

This chain links TRBV3-1 with TRBJ2-3, with 12 bases lining up with TRBD1. Germline V gives CDR1 LGHDT, CDR2 YNNKEL (reference sequence). This CDR3 is 15 amino acids long. Germline trimming cut 4 bases from V and 5 bases from J; bases unmatched to any gene: 4. The CDR3 here is CASSRGQGAGDTQYF. The CDR3 coding sequence is TGTGCCAGCAGCCGGGGACAGGGGGCTGGAGATACGCAGTATTTT.

The genes are TRBV24-1 and TRBJ2-5; D is possibly TRBD1 (6 bases). Trimming took 5 bases from V and 2 from J, leaving 11 bases between them. The germline V gene has CDR1 KGHDR and CDR2 SFDVKD. The CDR3 spans 14 residues. CDR3 protein: CATSASDSQETQYF. As DNA, the CDR3 is TGTGCCACCAGTGCTTCGGACAGTCAAGAGACCCAGTACTTC.

The V call is TRBV5-4, the J call TRBJ2-1; no definite D call. The CDR3 spans 15 residues. The germline CDR1 and CDR2 sequences are SGHNT and YYREEE (reference sequence). V lost 0 bases to trimming and J lost 8 bases, with 15 bases between them. The CDR3, as DNA: TGTGCCAGCAGCTTGGCCGGACCTAGGTACGATGAGCAGTTCTTC. It specifies CASSLAGPRYDEQFF.

The V and J genes are TRBV30 and TRBJ1-2, with a possible D match to TRBD1 (5 bases). CDR1 is GTSNPN and CDR2 is SVGIG in the germline V gene (reference sequence). V was cut by 4 bases and J by 1 base, with 16 bases left in between. The CDR3 is 15 residues long. Here the CDR3 reads CAWKRDGTINYGYTF. As DNA, the CDR3 is TGTGCCTGGAAAAGGGACGGAACAATTAACTATGGCTACACCTTC. Using reference TRBV30 and TRBJ1-2 for the parts outside the CDR3, the full variable domain is SQTIHQWPATLVQPVGSPLSLECTVEGTSNPNLYWYRQAAGRGLQLLFYSVGIGQISSEVPQNLSASRPQDRQFILSSKKLLLSDSGFYLCAWKRDGTINYGYTFGSGTRLTVV.

The chain joins TRBV19 to TRBJ2-5; possibly TRBD1 for D (5 bases). The CDR3 has 14 amino acids. V was pared by 1 base and J by 5 bases, with 11 bases between. Per the germline V gene, CDR1 is LNHDA and CDR2 is SQIVND (reference sequence). The CDR3 DNA follows: TGTGCCAGTAGTATAGCTGCGGACATGGAGACCCAGTACTTC. Protein sequence: CASSIAADMETQYF. Together with reference TRBV19 and TRBJ2-5, the CDR3 gives the full variable domain: DGGITQSPKYLFRKEGQNVTLSCEQNLNHDAMYWYRQDPGQGLRLIYYSQIVNDFQKGDIAEGYSVSREKKESFPLTVTSAQKNPTAFYLCASSIAADMETQYFGPGTRLLVL.